The T cell receptor (beta chain) under discussion was sequenced for a study of CD8+ T cells in alopecia areata. General study points: Sharing of TCRs across patients appeared less clear than in mice, possibly for HLA-related reasons.

Between the trimmed V and J ends, which lost 0 bases and 4 bases, there was a span of 9 bases. The CDR3 consists of 14 residues. Germline-derived CDR1 and CDR2 are KGHSY and FQNENV. Worth noting for this clone: The antigen is not known.

The authors extracted RNA and reverse transcribed it into cDNA as the sequencing template. TCRdb keeps only in-frame clones here, not all; method: immunoSEQ multiplex PCR. The sample shows 150,000 or so clones, around 83% of them seen only once. Treatment indicated: oral pan-JAK inhibitor, 5-10 mg twice daily. The sequences come from CD8+ T cells sorted from blood, collected at week 4, from a patient treated with tofacitinib. The chain has TRBV16 and TRBJ1-2; D not resolved. The sequence was collected from a human donor with alopecia areata. The CDR3: CASSQSTSSYGYTF. The DNA for the CDR3 is TGTGCCAGCAGCCAATCTACCAGTTCCTATGGCTACACCTTC.